This record covers a single T cell receptor beta chain. The trim removed 6 bases at V and 8 bases at J, leaving 12 bases unmatched. The CDR3 has 14 amino acids. In the study's own analysis: Scientists estimated how many nucleated cells there were by amplifying reference gene primers. Clones were read by immunoSEQ multiplex PCR, and TCRdb kept only the in-frame ones, dropping some. V and J calls and clone size are as listed in that table; D and trimming were resolved from the DNA. The data show 130,000 to 150,000 clones, more than 75% seen once. These data are taken from a study of blood T cell repertoires in COVID-19. Study-wide background: Samples representing acute and convalescent COVID-19 were sourced from the United States, Italy and Spain. Sources were T cells, B-cell-depleted T cells, or PBMCs; the material itself was cDNA or gDNA.

The material sequenced was peripheral blood. The chain employs TRBV5-3 and TRBJ1-2, with TRBD1 matching over 8 bases. TRBV5-3 is annotated as an ORF whose role is uncertain. The sequence was collected from a human donor with acute or convalescent COVID-19. The donor label of this sample is uncertain. CDR3 sequence reads: CARTLAGQVHGYTF. The CDR3 coding sequence is TGTGCCAGAACCCTAGCGGGACAGGTTCACGGCTACACCTTC.